This record concerns one T cell receptor (beta chain) sequence. Antigen: not known. The data originate from a study of lymphopenia after photon versus proton radiotherapy. Study-level results: Proton therapy kept repertoires fairly stable, unlike photons, which gained effector/memory cells. Better survival with proton therapy was suggested as possible, not demonstrated.

Trimming stripped 1 base from V and 7 bases from J, with 10 bases between. Germline CDR1 reads GTSNPN; CDR2 reads SVGIG (reference sequence). The CDR3 has 13 amino acids. Clones were sequenced by immunoSEQ multiplex PCR, and TCRdb holds only the in-frame ones, with some missing. This table has around 160,000 clones, 75% to 90% appearing once. This material consisted of peripheral blood, taken from a patient treated with photon-based radiotherapy. The TCR comes from a man aged 50 to 59 with gastric cancer. The rearrangement joins TRBV30 to TRBJ2-2; no clear D. The CDR3 is CAWSGWVDGELFF. The CDR3 coding sequence is TGTGCCTGGAGTGGATGGGTGGACGGGGAGCTGTTTTTT.